This T cell receptor (beta chain) was recorded in a study of blood T cells in healthy people across ages. This clonotype was seen a handful of times. The second PCR ran roughly 6 to 11 cycles with a sample-barcoded 5' primer and J-beta primers. TCRdb reanalysed the 5' RACE reads using MiXCR and keeps one entry per CDR3 protein. The top ten clones hold more than 8% of a sample with roughly 700,000 distinct CDR3 sequences, roughly 25% of them seen once. Trimming removed 4 bases at V and 6 bases at J, with 11 bases between. The CDR3 is 12 amino acids. Germline CDR1 and CDR2: DFQATT and SNEGSKA (reference sequence). These data were also reused for a study on T cells of mothers and their children.

This TCR was recovered from a boy aged 5-17 years in good health. The sequencing input was blood. The gene calls are TRBV20-1 and TRBJ2-3; weak D call: TRBD2 (5 bases). The CDR3 loop reads CSAKRTGDTQYF. The CDR3 nucleotides read TGCAGTGCTAAGAGAACGGGGGATACGCAGTATTTT.